This TCR beta chain emerged from a study of T cells in Graves' hyperthyroidism and ophthalmopathy. The wider study: Initial diagnosis, before any treatment, was when peripheral blood was collected.

Study conclusions and caveats: A model built on 13 V-J features separated ophthalmopathy from stable hyperthyroidism.

In its sample, this clonotype was seen many times. The antigen remains unidentified. The CDR3 has 15 amino acids. V lost 5 bases and J lost 3; bases outside the gene matches: 4. Germline-derived CDR1 and CDR2 are SEHNR and FQNEAQ (reference sequence). The study based diagnoses on clinical symptoms, serum thyroxine and TRAb, thyroid ultrasound and orbital computed tomography. PBMCs came from 7.5 to 10 ml fresh peripheral blood. The investigators amplified TCR beta CDR3 regions from RNA transcripts. Carried out on the TCR CDR3, a first-round RT-PCR used the HTBI primer set. TCRdb reanalysed the multiplex PCR reads using MiXCR and keeps one entry per CDR3 protein. The sample consists of 250,000 to 350,000 distinct CDR3 sequences, about a sixth of them appearing once.

Sample: blood. The TCR comes from a woman aged 55-70 years with Graves' ophthalmopathy. The chain joins TRBV7-9 to TRBJ2-1; 10 bases line up with TRBD2. CDR3 in DNA: TGTGCCAGCAGCATCAGCGGGAGGGGCTACAATGAGCAGTTCTTC. As protein: CASSISGRGYNEQFF.